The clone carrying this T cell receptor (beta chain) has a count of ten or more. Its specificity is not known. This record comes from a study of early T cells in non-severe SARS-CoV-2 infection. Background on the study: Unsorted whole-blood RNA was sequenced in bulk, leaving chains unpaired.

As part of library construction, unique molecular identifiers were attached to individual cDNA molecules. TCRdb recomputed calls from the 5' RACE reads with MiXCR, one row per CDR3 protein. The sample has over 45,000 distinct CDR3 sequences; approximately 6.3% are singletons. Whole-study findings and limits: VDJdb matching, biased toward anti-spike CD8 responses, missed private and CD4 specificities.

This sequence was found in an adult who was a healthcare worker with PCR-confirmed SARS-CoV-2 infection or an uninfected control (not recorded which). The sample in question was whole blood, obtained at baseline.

The CDR3, as DNA: TGTGCCAGCAGAGAATACAGTGGGAGCTCCTACGAGCAGTACTTC. This translates into CASREYSGSSYEQYF. The V and J genes are TRBV28 and TRBJ2-7, with a possible D match to TRBD2 (5 bases). The CDR3 spans 15 residues. The V gene's germline CDR1 is MDHEN and CDR2 SYDVKM. Trimming pared 6 bases from V and 0 bases from J, leaving 15 bases between.